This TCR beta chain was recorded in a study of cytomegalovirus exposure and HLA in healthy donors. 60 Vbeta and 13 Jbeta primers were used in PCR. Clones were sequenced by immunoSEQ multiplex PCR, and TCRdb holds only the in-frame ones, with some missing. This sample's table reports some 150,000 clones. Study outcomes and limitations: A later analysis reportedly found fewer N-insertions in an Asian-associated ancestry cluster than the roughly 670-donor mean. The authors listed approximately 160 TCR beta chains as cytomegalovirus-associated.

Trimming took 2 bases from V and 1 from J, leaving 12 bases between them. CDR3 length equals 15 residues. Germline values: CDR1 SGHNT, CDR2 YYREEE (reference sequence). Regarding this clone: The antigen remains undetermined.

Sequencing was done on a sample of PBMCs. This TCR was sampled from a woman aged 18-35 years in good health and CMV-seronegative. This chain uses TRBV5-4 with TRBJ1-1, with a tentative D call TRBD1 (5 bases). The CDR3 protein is CASSLPQGGNTEAFF. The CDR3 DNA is TGTGCCAGCAGCTTACCGCAGGGCGGGAACACTGAAGCTTTCTTT.